What follows are 21 T cell receptor beta chains derived from one specimen sequenced in a study of blood T cells in healthy people across ages. Using a J-beta primer mix together with a sample-barcoded 5' primer, a second PCR was run for roughly 6 to 11 cycles. TCRdb recomputed calls from the 5' RACE reads with MiXCR, one row per CDR3 protein. This sample has about 1.6 million distinct CDR3 sequences, with about 35% found just once. What was sequenced was blood. These TCRs come from a young woman in good health.

This clonotype appeared a few times. The chain employs TRBV6-1 and TRBJ2-1, with 8 bases that match TRBD2. CDR3 size: 13 residues. From germline, CDR1 is MNHNS and CDR2 SASEGT. J was trimmed by 5 bases and V by 8 bases; bases with no gene match: 5. CDR3 loop: CASFGTSHNEQFF. CDR3 coding DNA: TGTGCCAGCTTTGGGACTAGTCACAATGAGCAGTTCTTC.

This clonotype was counted a few times. This chain joins TRBV3-1 and TRBJ1-1; weak D call: TRBD1 (5 bases). Germline V lookup: CDR1 LGHDT, CDR2 YNNKEL (reference sequence). Between the trimmed V and J ends, which lost 6 bases and 5 bases, there was a span of 13 bases. The CDR3 sequence is 13 residues long. The CDR3 loop is CASSSRQKTEAFF. In DNA form, the CDR3 reads TGTGCCAGCAGTTCAAGACAGAAGACTGAAGCTTTCTTT.

This clonotype showed up just a few times. The gene calls are TRBV6-5 and TRBJ2-3; D call uncertain. This CDR3 spans 17 amino acids. Germline CDR1 and CDR2: MNHEY and SVGAGI. Trimming removed 0 bases from V and 6 bases from J, with 19 bases in between. CDR3 DNA: TGTGCCAGCAGTTACTCGAATCACGCCTCGAAGGTGGATACGCAGTATTTT. This translates into CASSYSNHASKVDTQYF.

The V call is TRBV7-2, the J call TRBJ2-1, with D maybe TRBD2 (5 bases). Germline V gene data show CDR1 as SGHTA and CDR2 as FQGNSA. V lost 1 base and J 9 bases, leaving 16 bases between the germline ends. There are 15 residues in the CDR3. The CDR3 sequence: CASSLDGERCGEQFF. CDR3 DNA sequence: TGTGCCAGCAGCTTAGATGGGGAGAGGTGTGGTGAGCAGTTCTTC.

This chain links TRBV5-6 with TRBJ2-3; TRBD1 might be the D (5 bases). CDR3 size: 16 residues. V dropped 4 bases and J dropped 2 bases, with 17 bases sitting between them. Germline CDR1 and CDR2: SGHDT and YYEEEE. CDR3 amino acids: CASSLLGPPDTDTQYF. Here the CDR3 DNA reads TGTGCCAGCAGCCTTTTGGGGCCACCTGACACAGATACGCAGTATTTT.

The sample holds many counts of this clonotype. The chain couples TRBV6-2 or TRBV6-3 to TRBJ2-7, with TRBD1 matching over 8 bases. The CDR3 length is 14 residues. Trimming at V came to 5 bases and at J to 2 bases, leaving 5 bases not matched to a gene. CDR1 MNHEY and CDR2 SVGEGT come from the germline V gene. Here the CDR3 reads CASSPGGWAYEQYF. The CDR3 DNA is TGTGCCAGCAGTCCAGGGGGCTGGGCCTACGAGCAGTACTTC.

V gene TRBV5-1 combines with J gene TRBJ2-7; the D call may be TRBD1 or TRBD2 (5 bases each). Matching the DNA end better, TRBJ2-5 makes the J call doubtful. Per germline, CDR1 SGHRS and CDR2 YFSETQ. This CDR3 is built from 14 residues. In DNA, the CDR3 is TGCGCCAGCAGCTTGGCCGTCAGGGAGCAGACCCAGTACTTC. This codes for CASSLAVREQTQYF.

V and J are TRBV12-3 or TRBV12-4 and TRBJ1-2; weak D call: TRBD1 (5 bases). The germline V and J ends were trimmed by 5 bases and 8 bases, with 18 bases remaining between them. There are 14 residues in the CDR3. The CDR3 DNA reads as TGTGCCAGCAGTCGATCCGACAGTTTGGCAGGCTACACCTTC. Amino acids: CASSRSDSLAGYTF.

The chain is built from TRBV4-1 and TRBJ2-3, with TRBD2 matching over 14 bases. V dropped 4 bases and J dropped 0; count of bases not matched to a gene: 6. Germline V gene lookup returns CDR1 MGHRA and CDR2 YSYEKL. CDR3 length: 18 amino acids. The CDR3 nucleotides read TGCGCCAGCAGCCCGGGACTAGCGGGAGTGACTAGCACAGATACGCAGTATTTT. It encodes CASSPGLAGVTSTDTQYF.

This clonotype appeared a few times. The V call is TRBV3-1, the J call TRBJ2-6; D is possibly TRBD1 or TRBD2 (5 bases each). This CDR3 is 18 amino acids long. Germline values: CDR1 LGHDT, CDR2 YNNKEL (reference sequence). Trimming took 1 base from V and 1 from J, leaving 14 bases between them. Here the CDR3 reads CASSQGWGSRSGANVLTF. The CDR3 nucleotides read TGTGCCAGCAGCCAAGGGTGGGGGTCTAGGTCTGGGGCCAACGTCCTGACTTTC.

The chain couples TRBV28 to TRBJ1-5; TRBD1 aligns across 7 bases. Losses at the gene ends were 3 bases for V and 9 bases for J; bases not matched to a gene: 5. Germline V lookup: CDR1 MDHEN, CDR2 SYDVKM. CDR3 length: 13 residues. The CDR3 bases are TGTGCCAGCAGTTTTAGGGGGCGGCCGCCCCAGCATTTT. As protein: CASSFRGRPPQHF.

This clonotype was recorded once. Mismatch with germline at one junction end may stem from a read error. This chain connects TRBV5-5 to TRBJ1-2, with 7 bases aligning to TRBD1. The V gene's germline CDR1 is SGHKS and CDR2 YYEKEE (reference sequence). The CDR3 covers 16 residues. CDR3 bases: TGTGCCAGCAGCCCACAGCGGCAGGGGGTTTTCTATGGCAACACCTTC. This encodes CASSPQRQGVFYGNTF.

The gene calls are TRBV7-6 and TRBJ2-5, with D hard to call. The CDR3 loop spans 14 amino acids. V was trimmed by 5 bases and J by 4 bases, leaving 14 bases between them. Germline V gene lookup returns CDR1 SGHVS and CDR2 FNYEAQ. In DNA form, the CDR3 reads TGTGCCAGCAGCCTAGACTGCGGCGGAGAGACCCAGTACTTC. Translated, it gives CASSLDCGGETQYF. Filled out from reference TRBV7-6 and TRBJ2-5, the complete variable domain reads GAGVSQSPRYKVTKRGQDVALRCDPISGHVSLYWYRQALGQGPEFLTYFNYEAQQDKSGLPNDRFSAERPEGSISTLTIQRTEQRDSAMYRCASSLDCGGETQYFGPGTRLLVL.

The V call is TRBV5-1, the J call TRBJ2-4; TRBD1 aligns across 8 bases. Germline assignment: CDR1 SGHRS and CDR2 YFSETQ. Unmatched junction bases numbered 5, after V lost 4 bases and J lost 5 bases. The CDR3 is 14 residues long. This chain's CDR3 is CASSARQGQNIQYF. Here the CDR3 DNA reads TGCGCCAGCAGCGCACGACAGGGGCAAAACATTCAGTACTTC.

This clonotype was observed a handful of times. The genes are TRBV20-1 and TRBJ2-5; tentatively, D is TRBD1 (6 bases). Between the trimmed V and J ends, which lost 5 bases and 4 bases, there was a span of 14 bases. Germline-derived CDR1 and CDR2 are DFQATT and SNEGSKA (reference sequence). This CDR3 is 13 amino acids long. The CDR3, as DNA: TGCAGTGCTCCTCAACAACAGGGAGAGACCCAGTACTTC. Amino acids: CSAPQQQGETQYF.

This clonotype was picked up a small number of times. The V and J genes are TRBV14 and TRBJ2-7, with a weak D call TRBD1 (6 bases). The germline V gene has CDR1 SGHDN and CDR2 FVKESK. The CDR3 is 15 amino acids. With 1 base removed from V and 2 bases from J, the gap between germline ends came to 12 bases. The CDR3 sequence: CASSQAGTPAYEQYF. The CDR3 DNA reads TGTGCCAGCAGCCAAGCCGGGACACCGGCCTACGAGCAGTACTTC.

This chain joins TRBV6-6 and TRBJ1-1; 9 nucleotides align to TRBD1. V lost 5 bases to trimming and J lost 4 bases; unmatched junction nucleotides: 11. The CDR3 loop spans 16 amino acids. CDR1 and CDR2 (germline): MNHNY, SVGAGI (reference sequence). The CDR3 DNA is TGTGCCAGCAGTATGGGGACAGGGCCAGACCTCACTGAAGCTTTCTTT. Protein sequence: CASSMGTGPDLTEAFF.

CDR3 residues: CASSMNGGGVVNEQYF. The CDR3 DNA follows: TGTGCCAGCAGTATGAATGGCGGGGGGGTAGTGAACGAGCAGTACTTC. The chain uses TRBV27 and TRBJ2-7, with 9 bases identical to TRBD2. The CDR3 covers 16 residues. Germline V CDR1 and CDR2: MNHEY, SMNVEV (reference sequence). With V trimmed by 5 bases and J by 5 bases, 13 bases remained unmatched.

The V gene is TRBV3-1, the J gene TRBJ2-5; D assignment may be TRBD1 or TRBD2 (5 bases each). The CDR3 loop spans 15 amino acids. From germline, CDR1 is LGHDT and CDR2 YNNKEL (reference sequence). Trimming took off 3 bases at V and 5 bases at J, with 16 bases between the two ends. The CDR3, as DNA: TGTGCCAGCAGCCAGAGGGACCTCTCAGGGGAGACCCAGTACTTC. Its protein is CASSQRDLSGETQYF.

The sample holds a few counts of this clonotype. The V call is TRBV20-1, the J call TRBJ2-1, with 7 positions matching TRBD2. Germline V CDR1 and CDR2: DFQATT, SNEGSKA (reference sequence). The length of the CDR3 is 17 residues. After removal of 1 base from V and 4 bases from J, the junction contained 13 bases not matched to a gene. CDR3 sequence (DNA): TGCAGTGCTAGAGTGGAAAGCGGGAAGGGTTATTACAATGAGCAGTTCTTC. Translation gives CSARVESGKGYYNEQFF.

This clonotype showed up many times. A read error may account for a junction end that differs from germline. The chain carries TRBV27 and TRBJ2-3; 10 nucleotides agree with TRBD1. Germline V gene data show CDR1 as MNHEY and CDR2 as SMNVEV (reference sequence). This CDR3 comprises 14 residues. CDR3 nucleotide sequence: TGCGCCAGCAGCTTGGGACAGGGGACAGATACGCAGTATTTT. Translated, it gives CASSLGQGTDTQYF.